One sample yielded the 15 T cell receptor beta chains listed below, sequenced in a study of CD8 T cells in ankylosing spondylitis. TCRdb analysed the 5' RACE reads with MiXCR anew, one entry per CDR3 protein. Of around 330,000 distinct CDR3 sequences listed, under 14% are singletons. Sequences were obtained from blood, either unsorted or a sorted T cell fraction (not recorded which). All receptors come from a female donor with ankylosing spondylitis or in good health (not recorded which).

This clonotype was observed many times. This sequence joins TRBV12-3 or TRBV12-4 and TRBJ1-2; D gene uncertain. The CDR3 contains 15 residues. Trimming shortened V by 2 bases and J by 4 bases, and 14 bases separated the two germline ends. The CDR3 bases are TGTGCCAGCAGTTTAAAGACACCAAACTTCTATGGCTACACCTTC. Encoded protein: CASSLKTPNFYGYTF.

The chain carries TRBV20-1 and TRBJ2-4, with TRBD1 matching over 8 bases. From germline, CDR1 is DFQATT and CDR2 SNEGSKA (reference sequence). The CDR3 has 17 residues. With V trimmed by 4 bases and J by 1 base, 12 bases remained unmatched. In DNA form, the CDR3 reads TGCAGTGCTACCCAGGGGGCTAGCGCCTTGGCCAAAAACATTCAGTACTTC. Amino acids: CSATQGASALAKNIQYF.

The V gene is TRBV11-2, the J gene TRBJ1-2; D may be TRBD1 (5 bases). Trimming cost V 5 bases and J 1 base, with 8 bases left between them. In germline, CDR1 is SGHAT, CDR2 FQNNGV. The CDR3 is 13 residues long. The CDR3 reads CASSPRVNYGYTF. The CDR3 nucleotides are TGTGCCAGCAGCCCCAGGGTTAACTATGGCTACACCTTC. Using reference TRBV11-2 and TRBJ1-2 for the parts outside the CDR3, the full variable domain is EAGVAQSPRYKIIEKRQSVAFWCNPISGHATLYWYQQILGQGPKLLIQFQNNGVVDDSQLPKDRFSAERLKGVDSTLKIQPAKLEDSAVYLCASSPRVNYGYTFGSGTRLTVV.

This clonotype was seen once. The chain is built from TRBV9 and TRBJ2-5, with TRBD2 identical over 8 bases. Germline V gene data show CDR1 as SGDLS and CDR2 as YYNGEE. Unmatched junction bases numbered 2, after V lost 0 bases and J lost 1 base. This CDR3 is built from 15 residues. CDR3 amino acids: CASSVAGGVQETQYF. The CDR3 bases are TGTGCCAGCAGCGTAGCGGGAGGGGTCCAAGAGACCCAGTACTTC.

The sample holds many counts of this clonotype. The chain recombines TRBV5-8 with TRBJ2-7; a weak D match, TRBD1 (5 bases). This CDR3 region has 15 residues. V lost 1 base and J lost 2, with 13 bases in between. The germline CDR1 and CDR2 sequences are SGHTS and YDEGEE. The CDR3 sequence is CASSLKQGGTYEQYF. CDR3 DNA: TGTGCCAGCAGCTTGAAGCAGGGCGGAACCTACGAGCAGTACTTC.

This sequence joins TRBV10-3 and TRBJ2-3; D gene unclear. Germline lookup yields CDR1 ENHRY and CDR2 SYGVKD. The CDR3 spans 13 residues. Trimming removed 8 bases from V and 5 bases from J, with 14 bases in between. This CDR3 reads CAISRATEDTQYF. The CDR3 DNA reads TGTGCCATCTCTCGGGCTACTGAAGATACGCAGTATTTT.

In its sample, this clonotype was seen many times. The chain is built from TRBV5-1 and TRBJ2-5; D not certain. Trimming stripped 3 bases from V and 2 bases from J, with 5 bases between. Germline CDR1 SGHRS, CDR2 YFSETQ. This CDR3 is built from 12 residues. This chain's CDR3 is CASSSFQETQYF. CDR3 sequence (DNA): TGCGCCAGCAGCTCGTTTCAAGAGACCCAGTACTTC.

In its sample, this clonotype was seen a few times. V is TRBV7-2 and J is TRBJ2-2, with 10 nucleotides matching TRBD1. V was pared by 5 bases and J by 6 bases, with 3 bases of the junction left unmatched. This CDR3 has 14 residues. Germline lookup yields CDR1 SGHTA and CDR2 FQGNSA. CDR3: CASSAGTGAGELFF. The CDR3, as DNA: TGTGCCAGCAGCGCAGGGACAGGGGCCGGGGAGCTGTTTTTT.

This clonotype showed up many times. The chain joins TRBV30 to TRBJ1-1; D is unclear. With 3 bases removed from V and 2 bases from J, the gap between germline ends came to 4 bases. From germline, CDR1 is GTSNPN and CDR2 SVGIG (reference sequence). The CDR3 contains 11 residues. The CDR3 bases are TGTGCCTGGAGGGACAACACTGAAGCTTTCTTT. Protein: CAWRDNTEAFF.

This sequence joins TRBV20-1 and TRBJ2-2; 10 bases match TRBD1. CDR1 and CDR2 from the germline V gene are DFQATT and SNEGSKA (reference sequence). This CDR3 is built from 15 residues. The ends lost 1 base at V and 5 bases at J; junction bases unmatched: 4. Written as DNA, the CDR3 is TGCAGTGCTAGAGGGTGGGACAGGGGTACCGGGGAGCTGTTTTTT. It encodes CSARGWDRGTGELFF.

This clonotype turned up a few times. This sequence joins TRBV7-9 and TRBJ2-2; D unclear. The V end was cut by 5 bases, the J end by 4 bases, with 11 bases between. Germline V gene lookup returns CDR1 SEHNR and CDR2 FQNEAQ (reference sequence). This CDR3 has 14 residues. DNA for the CDR3: TGTGCCAGCAGCCCCGCCCGGGTCACCGGGGAGCTGTTTTTT. This gives the protein CASSPARVTGELFF.

This clonotype was detected only a few times. The chain employs TRBV5-5 and TRBJ2-3, with 10 bases aligning to TRBD2. The CDR3 length is 16 residues. V was pared by 4 bases and J by 0 bases, with 5 bases of the junction left unmatched. Germline-derived CDR1 and CDR2 are SGHKS and YYEKEE (reference sequence). The CDR3 loop is CASSTLAGASTDTQYF. CDR3 nucleotide sequence: TGTGCCAGCAGCACGCTAGCGGGGGCTAGCACAGATACGCAGTATTTT.

This clonotype was detected many times. The chain uses TRBV6-1 and TRBJ1-5; TRBD1 matches at 10 bases. V shed 5 bases, J shed 6 bases, and the junction held 7 bases outside the gene matches. Germline assignment: CDR1 MNHNS and CDR2 SASEGT. This CDR3 comprises 15 residues. CDR3 in amino acids: CASSLGTGVGQPQHF. CDR3 nucleotides: TGTGCCAGCAGTCTTGGGACAGGGGTAGGTCAGCCCCAGCATTTT.

Many counts were recorded for this clonotype. The chain employs TRBV5-1 and TRBJ1-5; 7 bases agree with TRBD1. Germline CDR1 is SGHRS and CDR2 is YFSETQ. Trimming took 0 bases from V and 4 from J; bases not matched to a gene: 1. This CDR3 is built from 14 residues. The CDR3 here is CASSLGGQNQPQHF. As DNA, the CDR3 is TGCGCCAGCAGCTTGGGGGGACAGAATCAGCCCCAGCATTTT.

This clonotype was counted ten times or more. This chain links TRBV12-3 or TRBV12-4 with TRBJ2-3; D is tentatively TRBD1 or TRBD2 (5 bases each). The V end lost 7 bases, the J end lost 2 bases, and 16 bases lay between the germline ends. The CDR3 spans 15 residues. The CDR3 DNA follows: TGTGCCAGCACCGCCCTGTCCGGGACCACAGATACGCAGTATTTT. Encoded protein: CASTALSGTTDTQYF.